This T cell receptor (beta chain) came from a study of OX40 agonist ivuxolimab in advanced cancers. Germline lookup yields CDR1 MNHNS and CDR2 SASEGT. V was trimmed by 7 bases and J by 2 bases, leaving 12 bases between them. This CDR3 comprises 13 residues. The protocol was immunoSEQ multiplex PCR, while the TCRdb copy is restricted to in-frame clones and leaves out a portion. The sample has 85,000 to 95,000 clones; 89% are singletons. This chain joins TRBV6-1 and TRBJ2-7, with D possibly being TRBD1 (6 bases). The material sequenced was CD4+ or CD8+ T cells sorted from blood, taken in a trial of the OX40 agonist ivuxolimab. The TCR was taken from an adult with an advanced solid tumor such as melanoma, head and neck, liver or kidney cancer. The CDR3 DNA reads as TGTGCCAGCATCTTGACAGGAACCTACGAGCAGTACTTC. It is translated as CASILTGTYEQYF.